The source of this T cell receptor beta chain is a study of CD8 T cells in ankylosing spondylitis. Study findings and constraints: Certain motif variants had earlier appeared in reactive arthritis synovial fluid and blood. A motif in TCR beta, a set of seven to nine highly homologous variants, appeared characteristic of ankylosing spondylitis blood.

TCRdb processed the 5' RACE reads anew with MiXCR; each CDR3 protein has one entry. The sample carries roughly 300,000 distinct CDR3 sequences, 8% recorded once. The CDR3 loop spans 13 amino acids. Germline CDR1 and CDR2: MNHNS and SASEGT. With 2 bases clipped from V and 4 bases from J, the junction kept 1 base outside the gene matches. A word on this clonotype: What it binds is unknown.

Sequencing used blood, either unsorted or a sorted T cell fraction (not recorded which). This rearrangement joins TRBV6-1 to TRBJ2-5; 7 nucleotides line up with TRBD2. The sequence was collected from a male donor with ankylosing spondylitis. Here the CDR3 DNA reads TGTGCCAGCAGTGAACTAGCGGTAGAGACCCAGTACTTC. Residues: CASSELAVETQYF.